This T cell receptor beta chain derives from a study of CD8 T cells in ankylosing spondylitis. Study outcomes and limitations: Among TCR beta sequences, a motif of 7 to 9 highly homologous variants appeared characteristic of ankylosing spondylitis blood. Prior work had noted some motif variants in reactive arthritis blood and synovial fluid.

TCRdb ran MiXCR on the 5' RACE reads and lists one entry per CDR3 protein. This sample has under 300,000 distinct CDR3 sequences, with 7.5% to 9% found just once. This clonotype was picked up many times. The antigen is not known. Sequenced sample: blood, either unsorted or a sorted T cell fraction (not recorded which). The TCR was taken from a male donor with ankylosing spondylitis or in good health (not recorded which).

CDR3 sequence reads: CAISESKGAIHPEQYF. The CDR3 DNA is TGTGCCATCAGTGAGTCGAAGGGGGCAATTCATCCCGAGCAGTACTTC. The rearrangement joins TRBV10-3 to TRBJ2-7; 7 bases map to TRBD1. V dropped 0 bases and J dropped 6; count of bases not matched to a gene: 11. Germline V CDR1 and CDR2: ENHRY, SYGVKD. The CDR3 runs to 16 residues.